This T cell receptor beta chain was profiled in a study of T cells expressing NK-cell markers. Study conclusions and caveats: Six or seven donors carried dominant NKG2C+ clonotypes that made up 1.0-7.0% of their CD8+ T cells.

Germline CDR1 and CDR2: SGHAT and FQNNGV. CDR3 length: 12 residues. Generation of TCR beta cDNA was performed by 5'RACE template switching incorporating UMIs. Reprocessing the 5' RACE reads, TCRdb reports a single entry for every CDR3 protein and omits DNA. Recorded for this sample: a few hundred thousand distinct CDR3 sequences. On this clonotype itself: Antigen specificity is unknown.

The chain combines TRBV11-2 with TRBJ2-5. The sequence came from a man aged 18 to 30 in good health. The specimen was blood T cells: a sorted CD56 or NKG2C T cell subset, CD4+ or CD8+ T cells, or bulk PBMC T cells (not recorded which). The CDR3 is CASSSGQETQYF.